The entry below gives a single T cell receptor beta chain sequence along with its context. Libraries were prepared by immunoSEQ multiplex PCR; TCRdb keeps only in-frame clonotypes and omits some of them. The sample contains a few hundred thousand clones, roughly 80% of which appear only once. This sample is drawn from a study of blood T cell repertoires in COVID-19. Study information: The samples span acute and convalescent COVID-19 from the United States, Italy and Spain. T cells, B-cell-depleted T cells, or PBMCs provided the cDNA or gDNA that served as material.

Trimming took off 1 base at V and 3 bases at J, with 10 bases between the two ends. Germline V gene data show CDR1 as KGHSH and CDR2 as LQKENI. This CDR3 contains 15 residues. Enrollees, roughly 18 to 89 years old, lived in fewer than 25 US areas. This chain uses TRBV18 with TRBJ1-5; D possibly corresponds to TRBD1 (6 bases). The source of this sequence is a woman between 45 and 65 years old who had recovered from COVID-19. The sample taken for sequencing was PBMCs or T cells enriched from blood (not recorded which). CDR3 protein: CASSPLGQNNQPQHF. DNA for the CDR3: TGTGCCAGCTCACCACTTGGACAGAACAATCAGCCCCAGCATTTT.